The rows below give T cell receptor beta chains drawn from one sample of a study of naive CD8 T cells in extremely preterm neonates. The table came from immunoSEQ multiplex PCR; TCRdb's copy has only in-frame clones and leaves some out. The table has approximately 6,300 clones, about 98% seen once. The sample was naive CD8+ T cells from cord blood. The source is a newborn in good health. Both conserved end residues are part of each CDR3. Fields, in order: clone size, V gene, D gene, J gene, CDR3 length, CDR3 protein, CDR3 DNA. The D gene is left open where the match is weak. Some rows have no size entry. The others give once, few or many, or a class for an expanded clone.

>NA|TRBV5-3|TRBD2|TRBJ2-1|17
CARSLGQGRTSGVEQFF
TGTGCCAGAAGCTTAGGACAGGGCAGGACTAGCGGTGTCGAGCAGTTCTTC
>NA|TRBV9|NA|TRBJ1-4|16
CASSPSGGGSNEKLFF
TGTGCCAGCAGCCCATCAGGTGGGGGCTCTAATGAAAAACTGTTTTTT
>NA|TRBV4-1|TRBD1|TRBJ2-1|16
CASSQSPLTGGNEQFF
TGCGCCAGCAGCCAAAGTCCCCTGACAGGGGGCAATGAGCAGTTCTTC
>NA|TRBV19|NA|TRBJ1-4|18
CASSTPGGGASPGEKLFF
TGTGCCAGTAGTACTCCGGGGGGGGGCGCCTCCCCGGGCGAAAAACTGTTTTTT
>NA|TRBV7-8|TRBD2|TRBJ2-1|16
CASSLAWRGAYNEQFF
TGTGCCAGCAGCTTAGCCTGGCGGGGGGCTTACAATGAGCAGTTCTTC
>NA|TRBV5-1|NA|TRBJ2-7|14
CASSFGSGSYEQYF
TGCGCCAGCAGCTTTGGGTCGGGGTCCTACGAGCAGTACTTC
>NA|TRBV4-1|TRBD1|TRBJ1-5|14
CASSRQGSNQPQHF
TGCGCCAGCAGCCGACAGGGTAGCAATCAGCCCCAGCATTTT
>once|TRBV4-1|TRBD2|TRBJ2-7|19
CASSQDYSTLAGPDYEQYF
TGCGCCAGCAGCCAAGATTACAGCACTCTAGCGGGACCCGATTACGAGCAGTACTTC
>NA|TRBV29-1|TRBD2|TRBJ2-1|15
CSVLIPGLAGVEQFF
TGCAGCGTCCTCATACCCGGACTAGCGGGAGTTGAGCAGTTCTTC
>once|TRBV27|TRBD2|TRBJ2-7|15
CASSQNAAGGPEQYF
TGTGCCAGCAGTCAAAATGCAGCGGGAGGGCCAGAGCAGTACTTC
>NA|TRBV5-8|TRBD1|TRBJ2-2|15
CASSLGTGNTGELFF
TGTGCCAGCAGCTTGGGGACAGGGAACACCGGGGAGCTGTTTTTT
>NA|TRBV9|NA|TRBJ2-1|12
CASSTPRDWQFF
TGTGCCAGCAGTACCCCCCGGGACTGGCAGTTCTTC
>NA|TRBV19|NA|TRBJ1-4|14
CASSMGGFNEKLFF
TGTGCCAGTAGTATGGGGGGGTTTAATGAAAAACTGTTTTTT
>NA|TRBV7-9|NA|TRBJ1-5|18
CASSLGGPGKGGNQPQHF
TGTGCCAGCAGCTTAGGTGGGCCAGGGAAAGGAGGCAATCAGCCCCAGCATTTT
>NA|TRBV29-1|TRBD1|TRBJ2-7|14
CSATNPDRGREQYF
TGCAGCGCCACAAACCCGGACAGGGGGCGCGAGCAGTACTTC
>NA|TRBV4-2|TRBD2|TRBJ2-5|18
CASSQVGLAGGPEGTQYF
TGTGCCAGCAGCCAAGTCGGACTAGCGGGGGGCCCGGAAGGGACCCAGTACTTC
>NA|TRBV6-5|NA|TRBJ2-7|14
CASSYSGLVYEQYF
TGTGCCAGCAGTTACTCGGGACTTGTCTACGAGCAGTACTTC